The 5 T cell receptor beta chains given below trace back to one sample, sequenced in a study of blood T cell repertoires in COVID-19. TCRdb's table, derived via immunoSEQ multiplex PCR, lists solely in-frame clones and lacks some. In the table there are 80,000 to 95,000 clones, 70% to 90% of which are singletons. The specimen sequenced was peripheral blood. The receptor set was obtained from a man in his fifties or sixties with active or convalescent COVID-19.

V usage is TRBV6-1 and J usage is TRBJ2-1; D uncertain. CDR1 is MNHNS and CDR2 is SASEGT in the germline V gene. The CDR3 is 14 residues long. Trimming took off 3 bases at V and 2 bases at J, with 8 bases between the two ends. DNA of the CDR3: TGTGCCAGCAGTGAGAGTAACCCCTACAATGAGCAGTTCTTC. It encodes CASSESNPYNEQFF.

The V gene is TRBV30, the J gene TRBJ1-2, with no clear D. Germline V gene lookup returns CDR1 GTSNPN and CDR2 SVGIG (reference sequence). V was pared by 0 bases and J by 5 bases, with 10 bases between. CDR3 size: 13 residues. The CDR3 reads CAWSVAETYGYTF. The CDR3 nucleotides are TGTGCCTGGAGTGTGGCAGAAACATATGGCTACACCTTC. The full variable domain, rest sourced from reference TRBV30 and TRBJ1-2, is SQTIHQWPATLVQPVGSPLSLECTVEGTSNPNLYWYRQAAGRGLQLLFYSVGIGQISSEVPQNLSASRPQDRQFILSSKKLLLSDSGFYLCAWSVAETYGYTFGSGTRLTVV.

This chain uses TRBV11-2 with TRBJ2-1; 9 bases align to TRBD2. With V trimmed by 5 bases and J by 6 bases, 8 bases remained unmatched. The length of the CDR3 is 15 residues. Germline CDR1 reads SGHAT; CDR2 reads FQNNGV. The CDR3 reads CASSEIAGVGNEQFF. CDR3 in DNA: TGTGCCAGCAGCGAAATAGCGGGGGTCGGCAATGAGCAGTTCTTC.

V is TRBV29-1 and J is TRBJ2-1; perhaps TRBD2 as D (5 bases). Trimming removed 4 bases from V and 5 bases from J, with 15 bases in between. This CDR3 region has 14 residues. Germline V gene lookup returns CDR1 SQVTM and CDR2 ANQGSEA. CDR3 sequence reads: CSVASGKPNNEQFF. The CDR3 nucleotides are TGCAGCGTTGCCTCCGGGAAGCCAAACAATGAGCAGTTCTTC.

This clone was seen a few times. The rearrangement uses TRBV9 and TRBJ1-1, with 7 positions matching TRBD1. V gave up 2 bases and J gave up 3 bases; unmatched junction bases: 1. This CDR3 comprises 13 residues. Germline CDR1 reads SGDLS; CDR2 reads YYNGEE. Here the CDR3 reads CASSVGTDTEAFF. For the CDR3, the DNA is TGTGCCAGCAGCGTCGGGACAGACACTGAAGCTTTCTTT.